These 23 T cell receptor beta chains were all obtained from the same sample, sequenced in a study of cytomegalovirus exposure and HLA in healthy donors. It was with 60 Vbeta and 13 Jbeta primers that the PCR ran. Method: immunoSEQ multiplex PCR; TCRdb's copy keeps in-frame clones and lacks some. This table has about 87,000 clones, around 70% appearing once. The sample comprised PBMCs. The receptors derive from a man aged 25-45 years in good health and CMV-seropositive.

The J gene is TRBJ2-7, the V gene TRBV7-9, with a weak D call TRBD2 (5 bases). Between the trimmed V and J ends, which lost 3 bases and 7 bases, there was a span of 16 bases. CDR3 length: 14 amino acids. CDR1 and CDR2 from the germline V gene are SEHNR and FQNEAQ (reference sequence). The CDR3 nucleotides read TGTGCCAGCAGCTTGTCCCGGGATGCCTGGGAGCAGTACTTC. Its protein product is CASSLSRDAWEQYF. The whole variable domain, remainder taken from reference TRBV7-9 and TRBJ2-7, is DTGVSQNPRHKITKRGQNVTFRCDPISEHNRLYWYRQTLGQGPEFLTYFQNEAQLEKSRLLSDRFSAERPKGSFSTLEIQRTEQGDSAMYLCASSLSRDAWEQYFGPGTRLTVT.

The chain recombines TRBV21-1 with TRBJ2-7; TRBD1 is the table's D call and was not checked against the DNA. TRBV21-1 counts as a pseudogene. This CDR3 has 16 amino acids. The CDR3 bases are TGTGCCAGCAGCACTGACATTCTTCTATCGTCCCACGAGCAGTACTTC. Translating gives CASSTDILLSSHEQYF.

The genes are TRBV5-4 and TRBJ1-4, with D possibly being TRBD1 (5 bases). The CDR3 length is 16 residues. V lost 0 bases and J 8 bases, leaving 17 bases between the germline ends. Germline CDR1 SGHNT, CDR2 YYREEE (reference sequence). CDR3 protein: CASSLDGGASGEKLFF. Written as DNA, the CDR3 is TGTGCCAGCAGCTTGGACGGTGGGGCATCTGGGGAAAAACTGTTTTTT.

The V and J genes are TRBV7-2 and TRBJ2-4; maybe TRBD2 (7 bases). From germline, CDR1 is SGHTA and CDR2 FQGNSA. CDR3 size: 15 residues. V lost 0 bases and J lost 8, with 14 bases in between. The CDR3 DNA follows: TGTGCCAGCAGCTTAGCGGGGGGGCTCTGGGACATTCAGTACTTC. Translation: CASSLAGGLWDIQYF.

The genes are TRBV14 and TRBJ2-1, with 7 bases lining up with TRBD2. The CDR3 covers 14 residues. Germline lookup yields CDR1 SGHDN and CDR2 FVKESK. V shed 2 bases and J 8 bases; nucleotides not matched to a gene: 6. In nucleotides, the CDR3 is TGTGCCAGCAGCCAAATCGCGGGAGTCTATGAGCAGTTCTTC. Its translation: CASSQIAGVYEQFF. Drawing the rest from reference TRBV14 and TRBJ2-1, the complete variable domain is EAGVTQFPSHSVIEKGQTVTLRCDPISGHDNLYWYRRVMGKEIKFLLHFVKESKQDESGMPNNRFLAERTGGTYSTLKVQPAELEDSGVYFCASSQIAGVYEQFFGPGTRLTVL.

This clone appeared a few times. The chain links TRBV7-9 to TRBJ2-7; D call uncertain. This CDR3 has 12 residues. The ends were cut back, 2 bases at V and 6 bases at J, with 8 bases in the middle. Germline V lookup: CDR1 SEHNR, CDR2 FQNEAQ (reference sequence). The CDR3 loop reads CASSLHGPEQYF. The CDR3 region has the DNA TGTGCCAGCAGCTTACATGGGCCCGAGCAGTACTTC.

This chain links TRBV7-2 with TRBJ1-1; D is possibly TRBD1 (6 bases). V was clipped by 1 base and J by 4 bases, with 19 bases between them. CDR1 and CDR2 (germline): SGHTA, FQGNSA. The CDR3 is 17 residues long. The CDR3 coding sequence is TGTGCCAGCAGCTTAGAAACAGGGTCGGAGTTAACCACTGAAGCTTTCTTT. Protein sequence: CASSLETGSELTTEAFF.

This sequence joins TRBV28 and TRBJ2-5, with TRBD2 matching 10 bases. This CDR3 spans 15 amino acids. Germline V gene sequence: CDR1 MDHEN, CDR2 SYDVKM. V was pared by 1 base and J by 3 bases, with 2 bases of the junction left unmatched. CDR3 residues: CASSLSSGGEETQYF. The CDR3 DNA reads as TGTGCCAGCAGTTTATCCAGCGGGGGGGAAGAGACCCAGTACTTC.

The CDR3 nucleotides read TGTGCCAGCAGCTTTGGACAGGGGGCGCAAAGGTCCGGGGCCAACGTCCTGACTTTC. As protein: CASSFGQGAQRSGANVLTF. This rearrangement joins TRBV7-3 to TRBJ2-6; TRBD1 matches 11 bases. V shed 3 bases and J 4 bases; nucleotides not matched to a gene: 11. The length of the CDR3 is 19 residues. Per germline, CDR1 SGHTA and CDR2 FQGTGA. The whole variable domain, remainder taken from reference TRBV7-3 and TRBJ2-6, is GAGVSQTPSNKVTEKGKYVELRCDPISGHTALYWYRQSLGQGPEFLIYFQGTGAADDSGLPNDRFFAVRPEGSVSTLKIQRTERGDSAVYLCASSFGQGAQRSGANVLTFGAGSRLTVL.

In DNA form, the CDR3 reads TGTGCCAGCTCACCCCGACAGGGTCGGGATACGCAGTATTTT. Translating gives CASSPRQGRDTQYF. This chain uses TRBV18 with TRBJ2-3, with 7 bases identical to TRBD1. This CDR3 comprises 14 residues. Germline V gene lookup returns CDR1 KGHSH and CDR2 LQKENI. J was trimmed by 6 bases and V by 3 bases; bases with no gene match: 6.

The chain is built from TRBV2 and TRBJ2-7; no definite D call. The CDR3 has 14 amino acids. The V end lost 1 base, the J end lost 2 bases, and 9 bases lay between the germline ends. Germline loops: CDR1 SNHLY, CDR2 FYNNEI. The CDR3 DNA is TGTGCCAGCAGTGAAGGAGAGATTACCTACGAGCAGTACTTC. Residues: CASSEGEITYEQYF.

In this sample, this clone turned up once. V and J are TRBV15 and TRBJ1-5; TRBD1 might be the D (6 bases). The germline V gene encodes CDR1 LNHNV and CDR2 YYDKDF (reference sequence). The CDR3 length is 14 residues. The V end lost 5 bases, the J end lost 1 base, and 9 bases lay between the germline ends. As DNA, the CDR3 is TGTGCCACCAGCCTTACAGGGAGCAATCAGCCCCAGCATTTT. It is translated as CATSLTGSNQPQHF.

The CDR3 sequence: CASSWDRANQETQYF. The CDR3 DNA sequence: TGCGCCAGCAGCTGGGACAGGGCTAATCAAGAGACCCAGTACTTC. This chain joins TRBV5-1 and TRBJ2-5; 9 nucleotides agree with TRBD1. This CDR3 comprises 15 residues. Per the germline V gene, CDR1 is SGHRS and CDR2 is YFSETQ. Trimming took 3 bases from V and 2 from J; bases not matched to a gene: 5.

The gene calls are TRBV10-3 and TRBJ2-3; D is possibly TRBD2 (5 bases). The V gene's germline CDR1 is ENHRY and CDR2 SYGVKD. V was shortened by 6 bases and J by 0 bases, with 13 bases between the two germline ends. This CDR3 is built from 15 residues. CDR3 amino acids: CAIRSAAPSTDTQYF. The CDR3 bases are TGTGCCATCAGATCAGCGGCTCCTAGCACAGATACGCAGTATTTT.

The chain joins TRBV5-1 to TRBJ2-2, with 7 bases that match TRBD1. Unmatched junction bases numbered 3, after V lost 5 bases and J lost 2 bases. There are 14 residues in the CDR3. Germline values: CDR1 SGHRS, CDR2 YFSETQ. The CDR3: CASRGGANTGELFF. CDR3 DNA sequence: TGCGCCAGCAGAGGGGGCGCCAACACCGGGGAGCTGTTTTTT.

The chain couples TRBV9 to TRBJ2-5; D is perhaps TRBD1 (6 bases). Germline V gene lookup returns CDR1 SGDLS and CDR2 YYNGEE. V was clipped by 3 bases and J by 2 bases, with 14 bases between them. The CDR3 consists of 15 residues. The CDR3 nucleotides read TGTGCCAGCAGCGCCCGGGACAACCCTCAAGAGACCCAGTACTTC. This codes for CASSARDNPQETQYF.

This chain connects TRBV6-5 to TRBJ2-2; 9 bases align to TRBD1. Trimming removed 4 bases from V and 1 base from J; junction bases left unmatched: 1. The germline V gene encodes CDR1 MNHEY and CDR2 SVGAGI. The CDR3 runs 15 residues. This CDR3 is CASSWGQGNTGELFF. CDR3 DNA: TGTGCCAGCAGTTGGGGACAGGGGAACACCGGGGAGCTGTTTTTT.

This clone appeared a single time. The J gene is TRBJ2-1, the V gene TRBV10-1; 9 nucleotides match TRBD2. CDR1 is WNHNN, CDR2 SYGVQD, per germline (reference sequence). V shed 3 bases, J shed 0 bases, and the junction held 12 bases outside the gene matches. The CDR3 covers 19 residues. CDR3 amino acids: CASSDGRLAVKSSYNEQFF. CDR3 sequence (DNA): TGCGCCAGCAGTGATGGGAGACTAGCGGTAAAGAGCTCCTACAATGAGCAGTTCTTC.

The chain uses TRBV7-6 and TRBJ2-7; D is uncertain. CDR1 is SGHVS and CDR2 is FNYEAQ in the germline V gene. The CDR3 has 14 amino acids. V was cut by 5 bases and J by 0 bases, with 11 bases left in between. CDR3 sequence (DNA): TGTGCCAGCAGCAATCCCCCATTCTCCTACGAGCAGTACTTC. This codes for CASSNPPFSYEQYF.

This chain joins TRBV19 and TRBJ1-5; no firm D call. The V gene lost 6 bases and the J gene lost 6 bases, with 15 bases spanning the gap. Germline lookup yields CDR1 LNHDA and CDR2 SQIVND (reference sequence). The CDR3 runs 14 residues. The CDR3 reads CASRSGAAGQPQHF. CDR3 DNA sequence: TGTGCCAGTAGGTCAGGAGCGGCTGGTCAGCCCCAGCATTTT.

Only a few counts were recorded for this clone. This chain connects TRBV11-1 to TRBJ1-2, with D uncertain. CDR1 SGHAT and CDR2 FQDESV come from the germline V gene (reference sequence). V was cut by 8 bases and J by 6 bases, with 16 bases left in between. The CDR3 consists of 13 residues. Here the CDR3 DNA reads TGTGCCAGCGGACTAGACCGATCCAATGGCTACACCTTC. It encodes CASGLDRSNGYTF.

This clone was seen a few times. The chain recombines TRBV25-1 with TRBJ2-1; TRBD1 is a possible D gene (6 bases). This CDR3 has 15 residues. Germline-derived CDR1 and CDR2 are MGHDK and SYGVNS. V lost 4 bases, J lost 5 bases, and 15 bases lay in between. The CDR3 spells CASSGSRGGHNEQFF. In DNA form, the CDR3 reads TGTGCCAGCAGTGGTAGCAGGGGCGGCCACAATGAGCAGTTCTTC.

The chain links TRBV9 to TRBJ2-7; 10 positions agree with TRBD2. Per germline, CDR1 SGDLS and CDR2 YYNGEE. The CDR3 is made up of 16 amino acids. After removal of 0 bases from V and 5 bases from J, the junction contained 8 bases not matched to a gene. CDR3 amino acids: CASSVDLAGVGDEQYF. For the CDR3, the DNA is TGTGCCAGCAGCGTAGATCTAGCGGGAGTAGGAGACGAGCAGTACTTC. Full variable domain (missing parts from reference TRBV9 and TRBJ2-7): DSGVTQTPKHLITATGQRVTLRCSPRSGDLSVYWYQQSLDQGLQFLIQYYNGEERAKGNILERFSAQQFPDLHSELNLSSLELGDSALYFCASSVDLAGVGDEQYFGPGTRLTVT.